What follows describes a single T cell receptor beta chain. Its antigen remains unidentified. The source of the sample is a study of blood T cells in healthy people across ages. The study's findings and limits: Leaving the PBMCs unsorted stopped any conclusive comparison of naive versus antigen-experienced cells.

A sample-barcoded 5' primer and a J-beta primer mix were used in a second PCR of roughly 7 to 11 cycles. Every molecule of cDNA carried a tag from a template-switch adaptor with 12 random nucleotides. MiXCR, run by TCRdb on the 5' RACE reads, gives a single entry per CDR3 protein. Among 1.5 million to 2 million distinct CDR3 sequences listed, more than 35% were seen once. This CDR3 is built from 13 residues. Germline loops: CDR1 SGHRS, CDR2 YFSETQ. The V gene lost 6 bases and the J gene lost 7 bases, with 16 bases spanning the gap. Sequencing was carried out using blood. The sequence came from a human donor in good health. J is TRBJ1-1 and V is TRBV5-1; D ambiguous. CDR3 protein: CASNPVGGLEAFF. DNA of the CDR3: TGCGCCAGCAACCCCGTAGGAGGCCTTGAAGCTTTCTTT.